The 31 T cell receptor beta chains listed next were all sequenced from one sample in a study of human T cells and chemical hapten exposure. TCRdb reprocessed the RACE reads via MiXCR and lists one record per CDR3 protein. The repertoire holds fewer than 200,000 distinct CDR3 sequences, with approximately 20% as singletons. Time point: patch test 1, 2 weeks after DPC sensitization. The sample's treatment: therapeutic diphenylcyclopropenone sensitization with weekly scalp DPC. The material was whole blood, obtained in connection with sensitization to the hapten diphenylcyclopropenone (DPC). The receptors were gathered from a woman aged 50 to 65 with alopecia areata. Some clones in this sample may be carry-over from other donors' samples.

This clonotype was observed many times. V gene TRBV11-2 combines with J gene TRBJ2-7; 11 nucleotides agree with TRBD2. From germline, CDR1 is SGHAT and CDR2 FQNNGV. V was pared by 5 bases and J by 3 bases, with 6 bases of the junction left unmatched. The CDR3 sequence is 15 residues long. CDR3 DNA sequence: TGTGCCAGCAGCCCATTGACTAGCGGGAACTACGAGCAGTACTTC. Amino acid sequence: CASSPLTSGNYEQYF.

The chain has TRBV27 and TRBJ2-1, with 7 bases matching TRBD1. Per germline, CDR1 MNHEY and CDR2 SMNVEV (reference sequence). The CDR3 has 16 amino acids. The V gene end was trimmed by 7 bases and the J gene end by 5 bases; junction bases not matched to a gene: 14. DNA of the CDR3: TGTGCCAGCACCCTTAGACAGGGAAGGATTGACAATGAGCAGTTCTTC. It yields the protein CASTLRQGRIDNEQFF.

The chain carries TRBV3-1 and TRBJ1-2; D gene ambiguous. Trimming took off 4 bases at V and 8 bases at J, with 14 bases between the two ends. The germline gives CDR1 LGHDT, CDR2 YNNKEL (reference sequence). This CDR3 is 13 amino acids long. CDR3: CASSPGPAPGYTF. DNA of the CDR3: TGTGCCAGCAGCCCCGGGCCCGCCCCCGGCTACACCTTC.

This clonotype has only a few counts. V and J are TRBV29-1 and TRBJ2-1, with D perhaps TRBD1 (6 bases). The germline gives CDR1 SQVTM, CDR2 ANQGSEA. The germline V and J ends were trimmed by 1 base and 6 bases, with 13 bases remaining between them. The CDR3 loop spans 14 amino acids. CDR3 in amino acids: CSVEASGHPNEQFF. The DNA for the CDR3 is TGCAGCGTTGAAGCGTCGGGACACCCCAATGAGCAGTTCTTC.

This clonotype has at least ten counts. The V and J genes are TRBV12-3 or TRBV12-4 and TRBJ1-2, with D unresolved. The CDR3 sequence is 14 residues long. V was pared by 0 bases and J by 0 bases, with 5 bases between. CDR3 region: CASSLASTNYGYTF. CDR3 coding DNA: TGTGCCAGCAGTTTAGCGAGTACTAACTATGGCTACACCTTC.

The chain links TRBV4-1 to TRBJ2-1, with 11 bases that match TRBD2. This CDR3 is 21 amino acids long. Germline V lookup: CDR1 MGHRA, CDR2 YSYEKL. The V segment lost 2 bases and the J segment 4 bases; nucleotides outside the gene matches: 19. The CDR3 is CASSQYTPTLPGLAEYNEQFF. The CDR3 DNA reads TGCGCCAGCAGCCAATACACCCCTACCTTGCCGGGACTAGCGGAGTACAATGAGCAGTTCTTC.

The table lists this clonotype with a few counts. The chain combines TRBV7-9 with TRBJ2-2; possible D gene TRBD2, 6 bases. The germline V and J ends were trimmed by 8 bases and 0 bases, with 16 bases remaining between them. This CDR3 spans 16 amino acids. From germline, CDR1 is SEHNR and CDR2 FQNEAQ (reference sequence). The CDR3 DNA reads TGTGCCAGCGATGCCACCCTAGCGCCGAACACCGGGGAGCTGTTTTTT. Translating gives CASDATLAPNTGELFF.

V is TRBV5-1 and J is TRBJ1-6; no reliable D call. Looked up from germline, CDR1 is SGHRS and CDR2 is YFSETQ. V was trimmed by 1 base and J by 8 bases, leaving 22 bases between them. The CDR3 totals 18 residues. Written as DNA, the CDR3 is TGCGCCAGCAGCTTGCGGGAACAATTCGCCCTTATGGATTCACCCCTCCACTTT. This translates into CASSLREQFALMDSPLHF.

This clonotype has only a few counts. The V and J genes are TRBV12-3 or TRBV12-4 and TRBJ1-2, with D tentatively TRBD1 (6 bases). Trimming pared 8 bases from V and 2 bases from J, leaving 9 bases between. This CDR3 has 12 amino acids. The CDR3 DNA reads TGTGCCAGCGCCACAGGGAACTATGGCTACACCTTC. Amino acids: CASATGNYGYTF.

This chain connects TRBV19 to TRBJ2-2, with D perhaps assigned TRBD1 or TRBD2 (5 bases each). The CDR3 sequence is 14 residues long. V was cut by 7 bases and J by 0 bases, with 9 bases left in between. Germline CDR1 is LNHDA and CDR2 is SQIVND (reference sequence). The chain's CDR3 is CASTRDANTGELFF. The CDR3 DNA is TGTGCCAGTACCAGGGACGCGAACACCGGGGAGCTGTTTTTT.

This clonotype was observed a handful of times. The gene calls are TRBV15 and TRBJ1-1; D is uncertain. This CDR3 comprises 16 residues. Per the germline V gene, CDR1 is LNHNV and CDR2 is YYDKDF (reference sequence). The V and J ends lost 0 bases and 0 bases respectively, with 11 bases between them. This chain's CDR3 is CATSRDQTRVNTEAFF. CDR3 in DNA: TGTGCCACCAGCAGAGATCAGACAAGGGTGAACACTGAAGCTTTCTTT.

The rearrangement links TRBV20-1 to TRBJ2-5, with 9 positions matching TRBD2. The CDR3 spans 14 residues. J was trimmed by 2 bases and V by 4 bases; bases with no gene match: 5. Germline V gene lookup returns CDR1 DFQATT and CDR2 SNEGSKA (reference sequence). As DNA, the CDR3 is TGCAGTGCTATCCAGCTAGCGGGGCAAGAGACCCAGTACTTC. This encodes CSAIQLAGQETQYF.

This clonotype was counted between two and nine times. The chain has TRBV4-1 and TRBJ2-1, with TRBD2 matching 9 bases. Trimming cost V 3 bases and J 6 bases; bases outside gene matches: 9. Per germline, CDR1 MGHRA and CDR2 YSYEKL. This CDR3 is built from 16 residues. The DNA of the CDR3 is TGCGCCAGCAGCCAGACTAGCGGTCCCCCCGGCAATGAGCAGTTCTTC. It translates to CASSQTSGPPGNEQFF.

This chain links TRBV5-6 with TRBJ2-5; D not resolved. CDR3 length: 13 amino acids. Per germline, CDR1 SGHDT and CDR2 YYEEEE. V lost 2 bases and J lost 1, with 6 bases in between. CDR3 DNA: TGTGCCAGCAGCTTCTGGATCCAAGAGACCCAGTACTTC. Its translation: CASSFWIQETQYF.

The chain carries TRBV2 and TRBJ1-6; TRBD1 matches at 9 bases. CDR1 SNHLY and CDR2 FYNNEI come from the germline V gene. Germline trimming cut 6 bases from V and 5 bases from J; bases unmatched to any gene: 5. This CDR3 has 15 amino acids. The CDR3 DNA reads as TGTGCCAGCAGACGACAGGGGGTCGATAATTCACCCCTCCACTTT. The encoded protein is CASRRQGVDNSPLHF. Full variable domain (remainder filled in from reference TRBV2 and TRBJ1-6): EPEVTQTPSHQVTQMGQEVILRCVPISNHLYFYWYRQILGQKVEFLVSFYNNEISEKSEIFDDQFSVERPDGSNFTLKIRSTKLEDSAMYFCASRRQGVDNSPLHFGNGTRLTVT.

The chain links TRBV9 to TRBJ1-4, with D unclear. The CDR3 runs 16 residues. CDR1 SGDLS and CDR2 YYNGEE come from the germline V gene. V was cut by 2 bases and J by 0 bases, with 11 bases left in between. The CDR3 is CASSVSATSTNEKLFF. Written as DNA, the CDR3 is TGTGCCAGCAGCGTGTCTGCTACTTCAACTAATGAAAAACTGTTTTTT.

This clonotype was counted a few times. The chain links TRBV11-2 to TRBJ1-5; the D gene is possibly TRBD1 (5 bases). V dropped 2 bases and J dropped 6 bases, with 11 bases sitting between them. Germline lookup yields CDR1 SGHAT and CDR2 FQNNGV. The CDR3 length is 14 residues. The CDR3, as DNA: TGTGCCAGCAGCTTATATGGGGGGGTTCAGCCCCAGCATTTT. This sequence encodes CASSLYGGVQPQHF.

The CDR3 nucleotides are TGTGCCAGCAGCCGCTTCTTACAGGGGGCTAATGAGCAGTTCTTC. It yields the protein CASSRFLQGANEQFF. This chain uses TRBV13 with TRBJ2-1; 9 bases line up with TRBD1. With 5 bases clipped from V and 7 bases from J, the junction kept 9 bases outside the gene matches. CDR1 PRHDT and CDR2 FYEKMQ come from the germline V gene (reference sequence). There are 15 residues in the CDR3.

This clonotype was counted a few times. The chain is built from TRBV6-1 and TRBJ1-1; 9 nucleotides match TRBD1. Germline V lookup: CDR1 MNHNS, CDR2 SASEGT. The V segment lost 5 bases and the J segment 6 bases; nucleotides outside the gene matches: 4. This CDR3 is built from 13 residues. In nucleotides, the CDR3 is TGTGCCAGCAGTCCCGGGACAGGGCCTGAAGCTTTCTTT. Its protein is CASSPGTGPEAFF.

This chain uses TRBV6-5 with TRBJ1-1, with 8 bases matching TRBD1. Germline loops: CDR1 MNHEY, CDR2 SVGAGI. This CDR3 is built from 14 residues. Germline trimming cut 6 bases from V and 7 bases from J; bases unmatched to any gene: 10. The CDR3 sequence is CASRQNRGYGEAFF. For the CDR3, the DNA is TGTGCCAGCAGACAAAACAGGGGGTACGGTGAAGCTTTCTTT.

There are a few counts of this clonotype. The chain joins TRBV10-2 to TRBJ2-2; D is unresolved. The V and J ends lost 1 base and 8 bases respectively, with 2 bases between them. This CDR3 spans 11 amino acids. Germline V gene data show CDR1 as WSHSY and CDR2 as SAAADI. CDR3 loop: CASSELGELFF. In DNA, the CDR3 is TGCGCCAGCAGTGAGTTGGGGGAGCTGTTTTTT.

This chain connects TRBV24-1 to TRBJ2-7; 7 bases line up with TRBD1. The CDR3 consists of 15 residues. The J segment lost 4 bases and the V segment lost 3 bases, leaving 8 bases of the junction unmatched. The germline gives CDR1 KGHDR, CDR2 SFDVKD. CDR3: CATSDVGQPRYEQYF. CDR3 DNA: TGTGCCACCAGTGATGTGGGACAGCCCCGGTACGAGCAGTACTTC.

This clonotype turned up a few times. The chain uses TRBV10-3 and TRBJ2-3; TRBD2 matches 8 bases. V lost 0 bases, J lost 1 base, and 9 bases stayed unmatched. CDR3 length: 18 residues. Germline V lookup: CDR1 ENHRY, CDR2 SYGVKD. The CDR3 sequence: CAISESFGGAGGTDTQYF. The CDR3 nucleotides are TGTGCCATCAGTGAGTCTTTTGGAGGAGCGGGGGGCACAGATACGCAGTATTTT.

The chain uses TRBV2 and TRBJ1-5, with D hard to call. Germline V gene sequence: CDR1 SNHLY, CDR2 FYNNEI. The CDR3 contains 13 residues. V lost 5 bases and J lost 5, with 10 bases in between. In nucleotides, the CDR3 is TGTGCCAGCAGTTTCTCCTTTGATCAGCCCCAGCATTTT. Its translation is CASSFSFDQPQHF.

This clonotype occurred a few times. The V gene is TRBV5-1, the J gene TRBJ2-6, with D possibly called TRBD1 or TRBD2 (5 bases each). CDR1 and CDR2 from the germline V gene are SGHRS and YFSETQ. CDR3 length: 19 amino acids. V dropped 4 bases and J dropped 2 bases, with 22 bases sitting between them. The CDR3 loop is CASSPRVGGQVAGANVLTF. CDR3 DNA sequence: TGCGCCAGCAGCCCCAGAGTTGGGGGTCAAGTAGCTGGGGCCAACGTCCTGACTTTC. Complete variable domain (other parts from reference TRBV5-1 and TRBJ2-6): KAGVTQTPRYLIKTRGQQVTLSCSPISGHRSVSWYQQTPGQGLQFLFEYFSETQRNKGNFPGRFSGRQFSNSRSEMNVSTLELGDSALYLCASSPRVGGQVAGANVLTFGAGSRLTVL.

The chain recombines TRBV11-2 with TRBJ2-1; no reliable D call. The CDR3 length is 15 residues. CDR1 SGHAT and CDR2 FQNNGV come from the germline V gene. V was trimmed by 2 bases and J by 5 bases, leaving 13 bases between them. CDR3 amino acids: CASSLSGGVHNEQFF. The CDR3 region has the DNA TGTGCCAGCAGCTTAAGTGGCGGCGTACACAATGAGCAGTTCTTC. Using reference TRBV11-2 and TRBJ2-1 for the parts outside the CDR3, the full variable domain is EAGVAQSPRYKIIEKRQSVAFWCNPISGHATLYWYQQILGQGPKLLIQFQNNGVVDDSQLPKDRFSAERLKGVDSTLKIQPAKLEDSAVYLCASSLSGGVHNEQFFGPGTRLTVL.

This clonotype was counted only a few times. The chain employs TRBV6-2 or TRBV6-3 and TRBJ2-7; 9 bases fit TRBD2. Germline loops: CDR1 MNHEY, CDR2 SVGEGT. The CDR3 length is 14 residues. The J segment lost 3 bases and the V segment lost 7 bases, leaving 7 bases of the junction unmatched. CDR3 residues: CASTPGLAVYEQYF. The CDR3 DNA is TGTGCCAGCACCCCGGGACTAGCAGTCTACGAGCAGTACTTC.

The gene calls are TRBV5-1 and TRBJ2-2; D remains ambiguous. Germline lookup yields CDR1 SGHRS and CDR2 YFSETQ. This CDR3 comprises 15 residues. Trimming pared 4 bases from V and 3 bases from J, leaving 13 bases between. This CDR3 reads CASSPDPSYTGELFF. In DNA, the CDR3 is TGCGCCAGCAGCCCTGACCCAAGCTACACCGGGGAGCTGTTTTTT.

This clonotype has a single count. The chain links TRBV12-3 or TRBV12-4 to TRBJ2-5, with D unclear. V was pared by 4 bases and J by 0 bases, with 9 bases between. The CDR3 spans 14 residues. DNA of the CDR3: TGTGCCAGCAGTTCTGACCTCAACCAAGAGACCCAGTACTTC. The encoded protein is CASSSDLNQETQYF.

The sample holds many counts of this clonotype. CDR3 nucleotide sequence: TGCAGCGTCCGGGCATCTAGCGGGAGAGGTAATGAGCAGTTCTTC. Translation: CSVRASSGRGNEQFF. The V and J genes are TRBV29-1 and TRBJ2-1; 10 nucleotides align to TRBD2. CDR3 length: 15 amino acids. The V gene end was trimmed by 6 bases and the J gene end by 7 bases; junction bases not matched to a gene: 12. CDR1 SQVTM and CDR2 ANQGSEA come from the germline V gene.

This clonotype appeared a few times. The V call is TRBV10-2, the J call TRBJ2-7, with TRBD1 matching 8 bases. V was clipped by 0 bases and J by 6 bases; unmatched bases: 1. The CDR3 is made up of 13 amino acids. Per the germline V gene, CDR1 is WSHSY and CDR2 is SAAADI. Written as DNA, the CDR3 is TGCGCCAGCAGTGAGTCGACAGGGGTCGAGCAGTACTTC. Amino acids: CASSESTGVEQYF.